One sample yielded the 6 T cell receptor beta chains listed below, sequenced in a study of Tregs in tolerant kidney transplant recipients (dated by TCRdb to about 2019). The library came from the immunoSEQ multiplex PCR assay. This immuneACCESS table, as held by TCRdb, lists in-frame sequences with V and J called but not all clones. Of the missing ones, under half trace to an unresolved V gene in checked studies; the others have no known cause. The sample table shows more than 90,000 clones, and roughly 93% are seen once. The ten largest clones capture approximately 0.54% of the sample. Sequenced input: CD4+ T cells from blood. The receptors come from a human donor in good health.

This chain links TRBV19 with TRBJ1-1; D unclear. Germline-derived CDR1 and CDR2 are LNHDA and SQIVND (reference sequence). Trimming took off 6 bases at V and 1 base at J, with 6 bases between the two ends. This CDR3 comprises 12 residues. CDR3 protein: CASSARNTEAFF. The CDR3 DNA reads TGTGCCAGTAGCGCCCGGAACACTGAAGCTTTCTTT.

Written as DNA, the CDR3 is TGTGCCAGCAGCCCGGGGGGGGGAAGGGAAAGACGAACGGTCTACGAGCAGTACTTC. Encoded protein: CASSPGGGRERRTVYEQYF. The gene calls are TRBV11-2 and TRBJ2-7; 8 bases are a match to TRBD2. Looked up from germline, CDR1 is SGHAT and CDR2 is FQNNGV. V gave up 5 bases and J gave up 3 bases; unmatched junction bases: 21. The CDR3 runs to 19 residues.

The chain recombines TRBV7-3 with TRBJ2-3, with D perhaps matching TRBD2 (5 bases). This CDR3 has 15 residues. In germline, CDR1 is SGHTA, CDR2 FQGTGA. V was trimmed by 3 bases and J by 2 bases, leaving 12 bases between them. As DNA, the CDR3 is TGTGCCAGCAGCTTCTTGCGGGTCGACACAGATACGCAGTATTTT. It codes for CASSFLRVDTDTQYF.

The V call is TRBV11-2, the J call TRBJ1-1; D not certain. This CDR3 is 13 amino acids long. CDR1 and CDR2 (germline): SGHAT, FQNNGV. Trimming removed 0 bases at V and 3 bases at J, with 5 bases between. CDR3 sequence: CASSLERDTEAFF. In nucleotides, the CDR3 is TGTGCCAGCAGCTTAGAACGTGACACTGAAGCTTTCTTT.

The CDR3 sequence: CASTSLTGTPVYGYTF. CDR3 sequence (DNA): TGTGCCAGTACATCCCTTACCGGGACACCGGTCTATGGCTACACCTTC. This rearrangement joins TRBV19 to TRBJ1-2, with D possibly TRBD1 on 6 matching bases. CDR1 and CDR2 (germline): LNHDA, SQIVND (reference sequence). Trimming removed 7 bases from V and 4 bases from J, with 22 bases in between. The CDR3 consists of 16 residues.

This clone was seen only once. The J gene is TRBJ2-7, the V gene TRBV18, with 10 bases matching TRBD2. The CDR3 contains 17 residues. Germline V gene sequence: CDR1 KGHSH, CDR2 LQKENI. The V and J ends lost 3 bases and 1 base, in that order; junction bases with no gene match: 9. CDR3 sequence reads: CASSPRTSGVGSYEQYF. The DNA for the CDR3 is TGTGCCAGCTCACCCCGGACTAGCGGAGTGGGATCCTACGAGCAGTACTTC.